The clone carrying this T cell receptor (beta chain) was recorded a few times. Only in-frame clones appear in the TCRdb table, and some are missing; sequencing was by immunoSEQ multiplex PCR. The table records 65,000 to 90,000 clones, around 93% of them present only once. This entry comes from a study of control samples from healthy donors and cancer patients. The germline CDR1 and CDR2 sequences are LGHDT and YNNKEL (reference sequence). V was clipped by 6 bases and J by 5 bases; unmatched bases: 7. CDR3 length: 14 residues. The origin of this receptor is a woman aged 25 to 39 in good health. The chain employs TRBV3-1 (or the pseudogene TRBV3-2) and TRBJ1-3, with 7 bases matching TRBD1. Material for sequencing was blood. The CDR3: CASSPTGTRNTIYF. For the CDR3, the DNA is TGTGCCAGCAGTCCGACAGGGACTCGAAACACCATATATTTT.